The entry that follows covers one T cell receptor beta chain sequence. Its target is unknown. This CDR3 has 17 residues. The record originates from a study of cytomegalovirus exposure and HLA in healthy donors. Notes on the study in general: The authors listed about 170 TCR beta chains as cytomegalovirus-associated. There were three CMV-associated chains whose specificity for CMV antigens was confirmed in vitro. One later analysis, an examination of the 90 to 150 validation repertoires, found that first-cohort TCR clusters tended to co-occur in them.

Separation from the approximately 660-subject first cohort characterized the roughly 120-subject validation cohort, to which the donors belonged. Sequenced by immunoSEQ multiplex PCR; TCRdb stores in-frame clones only, minus some. Of around 130,000 clones listed, roughly nine tenths are singletons. The chain has TRBV21-1 and TRBJ1-3. TRBV21-1 is a known pseudogene. The sample comprised PBMCs. This clonotype was obtained from a man aged 25-40 years in good health and CMV-seronegative. In DNA, the CDR3 is TGTGCCAGCAGCAATCGTGAGGCTGTGCGCTCTGGAAACACCATATATTTT. Translation gives CASSNREAVRSGNTIYF.